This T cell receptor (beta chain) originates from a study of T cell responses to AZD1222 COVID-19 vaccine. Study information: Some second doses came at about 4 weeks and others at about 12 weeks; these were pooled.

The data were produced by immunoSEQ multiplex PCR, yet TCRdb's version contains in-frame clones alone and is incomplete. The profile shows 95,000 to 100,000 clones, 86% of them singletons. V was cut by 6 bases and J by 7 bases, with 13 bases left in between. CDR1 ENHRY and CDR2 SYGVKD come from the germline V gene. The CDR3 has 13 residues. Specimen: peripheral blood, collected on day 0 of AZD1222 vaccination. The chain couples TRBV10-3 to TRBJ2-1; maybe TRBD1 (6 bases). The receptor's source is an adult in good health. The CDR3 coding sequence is TGTGCCATCAGCCAGGGGTTTGGAAATGAGCAGTTCTTC. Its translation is CAISQGFGNEQFF.